There are many counts of the clone carrying this T cell receptor beta chain. As yet, its antigen is unknown. The data were obtained in a study of T cells in Graves' hyperthyroidism and ophthalmopathy. Study conclusions and caveats: Most thyroid clonotypes that were expanded above 0.001 also turned up in blood.

Researchers took RNA transcripts and amplified the TCR beta CDR3 regions from them. RT-PCR in the first round (using the HTBI primer set) targeted the TCR CDR3. Each CDR3 protein is one row after TCRdb ran MiXCR on the multiplex PCR reads. The table shows about 690,000 distinct CDR3 sequences, with about 18% occurring only once. The sequencing sample was made of blood. This TCR derives from a man between 50 and 59 years old with Graves' hyperthyroidism.

CDR3 sequence reads: CASSSNRDHRSGYTF. The CDR3 nucleotides are TGTGCCAGCAGCTCTAACCGGGATCATCGATCTGGCTACACCTTC. This chain uses TRBV12-3 or TRBV12-4 with TRBJ1-2; D is uncertain. The CDR3 runs to 15 residues. V was cut by 6 bases and J by 7 bases, with 21 bases left in between.